This T cell receptor beta chain was recovered during a study of T and B cells in COVID-19 patients. Overall study context: Blood was sampled from COVID-19 patients who were either actively infected or recovered. Recovered patients mostly had mild to moderate COVID-19 managed as outpatients.

TRB rearrangements were amplified by multiplex PCR with BIOMED2 TRB-A/B primers. TCRdb itself ran the multiplex PCR reads through MiXCR, one entry per CDR3 protein. This table holds approximately 15,000 distinct CDR3 sequences, roughly 29% found once. From blood, about 250-500 ng of genomic DNA served as TRB template. Study-wide results and caveats: Patients with COVID-19 reportedly showed strongly skewed T cell receptor beta variable and joining gene usage. Exclusive to the recovered cohort were some 2,300 TCR clusters, around 31 of them with low generation probability.

This clonotype is medium-sized by share. What it binds is unknown. This CDR3 spans 13 amino acids. The germline gives CDR1 LNHDA, CDR2 SQIVND (reference sequence). The V and J ends lost 4 bases and 7 bases respectively, with 11 bases between them. The receptor was derived from a human donor who had recovered from COVID-19. The chain couples TRBV19 to TRBJ2-1, with D unclear. What was sequenced was blood. The CDR3 protein is CASSTRPLNEQFF. As DNA, the CDR3 is TGTGCCAGTAGTACCCGGCCCTTAAATGAGCAGTTCTTC.